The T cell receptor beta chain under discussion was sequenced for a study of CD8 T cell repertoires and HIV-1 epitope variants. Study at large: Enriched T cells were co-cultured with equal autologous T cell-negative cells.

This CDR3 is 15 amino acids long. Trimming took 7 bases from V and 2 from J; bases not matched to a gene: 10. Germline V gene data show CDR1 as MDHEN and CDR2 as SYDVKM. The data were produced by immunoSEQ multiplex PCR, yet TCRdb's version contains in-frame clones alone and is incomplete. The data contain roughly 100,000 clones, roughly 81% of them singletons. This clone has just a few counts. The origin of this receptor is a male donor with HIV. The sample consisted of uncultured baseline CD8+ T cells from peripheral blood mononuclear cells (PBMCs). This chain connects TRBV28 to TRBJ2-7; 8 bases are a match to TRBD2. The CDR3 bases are TGTGCCAGCACGCCTGCCGGGGGGGGGCCCTACGAGCAGTACTTC. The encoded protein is CASTPAGGGPYEQYF.